The sequence of this T cell receptor (beta chain) was determined in a study of CD8 T cells in Susac syndrome. The RNA input was roughly 0.45 to 1 ug, and it was reverse transcribed with random hexamers. Across 54 Vbeta and 13 Jbeta, immunoSEQ multiplex PCR amplified TCR beta CDR3. One entry per CDR3 protein results from TCRdb running MiXCR on the immunoSEQ multiplex PCR reads. Of approximately 300,000 distinct CDR3 sequences in the sample, 85% are singletons; the top ten hold around 0.2%. Negative magnetic isolation gave CD8+ and CD4+ cells; FACS enriched CD8+ TEMRA. Per germline, CDR1 MNHEY and CDR2 SMNVEV (reference sequence). The CDR3 spans 14 residues. J was trimmed by 6 bases and V by 4 bases; bases with no gene match: 5. Study-level points and caveats: That the number of individuals in its TCR sequencing and HLA analysis was relatively small was acknowledged by the study.

Turning to this clonotype: Its antigen is not known.

The genes are TRBV27 and TRBJ1-5, with 8 bases lining up with TRBD1. Sequencing was performed on CD8+ T cells from PBMCs. This clonotype originated in a human donor with multiple sclerosis. Here the CDR3 DNA reads TGTGCCAGCAGTTCTTGGACAGGGTCTCAGCCCCAGCATTTT. Its translation: CASSSWTGSQPQHF.